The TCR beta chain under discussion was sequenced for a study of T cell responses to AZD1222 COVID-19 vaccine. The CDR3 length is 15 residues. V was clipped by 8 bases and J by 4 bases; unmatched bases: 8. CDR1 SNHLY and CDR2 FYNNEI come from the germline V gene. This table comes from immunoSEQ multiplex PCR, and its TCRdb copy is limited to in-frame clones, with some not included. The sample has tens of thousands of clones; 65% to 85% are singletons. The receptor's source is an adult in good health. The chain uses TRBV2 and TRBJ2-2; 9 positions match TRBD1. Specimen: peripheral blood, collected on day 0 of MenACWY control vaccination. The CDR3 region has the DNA TGTGCCAGCGACGGGACAGGGTCAGCCACCGGGGAGCTGTTTTTT. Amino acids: CASDGTGSATGELFF. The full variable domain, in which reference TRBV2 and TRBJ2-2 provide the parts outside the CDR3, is EPEVTQTPSHQVTQMGQEVILRCVPISNHLYFYWYRQILGQKVEFLVSFYNNEISEKSEIFDDQFSVERPDGSNFTLKIRSTKLEDSAMYFCASDGTGSATGELFFGEGSRLTVL.